In this sample, the clone carrying this T cell receptor beta chain turned up many times. Researchers took RNA transcripts and amplified TCR beta CDR3 regions from them. Investigators did first-round RT-PCR with HTBI primers, then second-round multiplex PCR. TCRdb recomputed calls from the multiplex PCR reads with MiXCR, one row per CDR3 protein. The sample carries 500,000 to 800,000 distinct CDR3 sequences, over 40% recorded once. The CDR3 is 14 amino acids. CDR1 and CDR2 (germline): SNHLY, FYNNEI. V trimming: 4 bases; J trimming: 5 bases; junction bases outside the gene matches: 4. The entry originates in a study of Graves' ophthalmopathy and Graves' hyperthyroidism.

This TCR came from an adult man with Graves' ophthalmopathy. The V call is TRBV2, the J call TRBJ1-2, with 10 nucleotides matching TRBD1. The sample taken for sequencing was peripheral blood. In DNA form, the CDR3 reads TGTGCCAGCAGTGGGGACAGGGGTAGATATGGCTACACCTTC. As protein: CASSGDRGRYGYTF.